Each of the 2 T cell receptor beta chains below was sequenced from the same sample in a study of T cells in localized non-small cell lung cancer (TCRdb year 2020). To prepare the library, the immunoSEQ multiplex PCR assay was applied. The table comes from immuneACCESS by way of TCRdb, which keeps in-frame sequences with V and J called. Part of the clones is missing from these tables; in studies checked, under half for an unresolved V gene and the rest for unknown reasons. This sample holds roughly 17,000 clones; roughly 91% were observed only once. The ten most abundant clones make up 3% to 4.5% of the sample. The sample consisted of peripheral blood, taken before any cancer treatment. These receptors were obtained from an older male donor with stage II squamous cell lung carcinoma.

This clone was seen once. The rearrangement joins TRBV27 to TRBJ2-7; 7 bases fit TRBD1. V shed 2 bases, J shed 3 bases, and the junction held 4 bases outside the gene matches. The CDR3 extends over 14 amino acids. Germline V lookup: CDR1 MNHEY, CDR2 SMNVEV (reference sequence). CDR3: CASSLKDRFYEQYF. In nucleotides, the CDR3 is TGTGCCAGCAGTTTAAAGGACAGGTTCTACGAGCAGTACTTC.

The chain links TRBV30 to TRBJ2-7; D call uncertain. CDR1 and CDR2 (germline): GTSNPN, SVGIG (reference sequence). V was shortened by 2 bases and J by 7 bases, with 12 bases between the two germline ends. CDR3 length: 12 amino acids. CDR3 loop: CAWSPGVWEQYF. The DNA for the CDR3 is TGTGCCTGGAGTCCCGGAGTGTGGGAGCAGTACTTC.